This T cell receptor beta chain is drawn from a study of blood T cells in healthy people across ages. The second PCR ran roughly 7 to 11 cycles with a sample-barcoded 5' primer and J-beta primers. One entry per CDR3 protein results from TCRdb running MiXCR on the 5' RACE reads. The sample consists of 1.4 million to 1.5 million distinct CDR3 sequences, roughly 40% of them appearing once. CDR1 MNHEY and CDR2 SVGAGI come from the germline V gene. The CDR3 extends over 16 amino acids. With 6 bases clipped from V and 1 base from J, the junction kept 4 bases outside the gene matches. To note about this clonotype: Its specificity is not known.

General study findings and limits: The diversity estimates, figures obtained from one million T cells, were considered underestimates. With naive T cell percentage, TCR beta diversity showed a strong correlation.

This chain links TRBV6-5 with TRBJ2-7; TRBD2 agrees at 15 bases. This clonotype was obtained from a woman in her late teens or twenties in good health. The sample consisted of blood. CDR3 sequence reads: CASRGLAGGYSYEQYF. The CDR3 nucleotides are TGTGCCAGCAGAGGACTAGCGGGAGGGTATTCCTACGAGCAGTACTTC.